What follows are 6 T cell receptor beta chains derived from one specimen sequenced in a study of Ad26.COV2.S vaccination and SARS-CoV-2 variants. Treatment denoted: some 20 received Ad26.COV2.S at low or high dose, single or two shots; about 5 received placebo; per-sample allocation not given. Day 63 after the first vaccine or placebo injection was the time point for sampling. Generated by immunoSEQ multiplex PCR, the TCRdb table keeps only in-frame clones and is missing some. The sample records fewer than 400,000 clones, 89% being singletons. Sequencing used peripheral blood, obtained in a trial of Ad26.COV2.S vaccine versus placebo. Every receptor here comes from a person aged 18 to 59 who received the Ad26.COV2.S COVID-19 vaccine or a placebo.

The rearrangement joins TRBV6-5 to TRBJ1-3; D is possibly TRBD1 (6 bases). This CDR3 has 16 amino acids. Germline V gene data show CDR1 as MNHEY and CDR2 as SVGAGI. Trimming took 2 bases from V and 3 from J, leaving 14 bases between them. DNA of the CDR3: TGTGCCAGCAGTTACAGGGGGGCGACCCTTGGAAACACCATATATTTT. Translating gives CASSYRGATLGNTIYF.

CDR3 sequence: CASSDSQNSPLHF. The CDR3 DNA reads as TGTGCCAGCAGTGACTCCCAGAATTCACCCCTCCACTTT. The gene calls are TRBV6-4 and TRBJ1-6, with no clear D. From germline, CDR1 is MRHNA and CDR2 SNTAGT. The CDR3 length is 13 residues. The V and J ends lost 0 bases and 7 bases respectively, with 4 bases between them.

The CDR3 loop is CASDRGATTGNEQFF. DNA for the CDR3: TGTGCCAGTGACCGGGGGGCTACCACAGGGAATGAGCAGTTCTTC. The V and J genes are TRBV10-3 and TRBJ2-1; maybe TRBD2 (7 bases). The CDR3 totals 15 residues. V was shortened by 10 bases and J by 7 bases, with 23 bases between the two germline ends. Germline-derived CDR1 and CDR2 are ENHRY and SYGVKD.

V and J are TRBV18 and TRBJ2-2; 8 bases agree with TRBD2. The CDR3 has 15 residues. The V gene end was trimmed by 8 bases and the J gene end by 2 bases; junction bases not matched to a gene: 7. Germline V CDR1 and CDR2: KGHSH, LQKENI. The CDR3 here is CASTPGRENTGELFF. DNA for the CDR3: TGTGCCAGCACCCCCGGGAGGGAAAACACCGGGGAGCTGTTTTTT. The whole variable domain, filled in from reference TRBV18 and TRBJ2-2, reads NAGVMQNPRHLVRRRGQEARLRCSPMKGHSHVYWYRQLPEEGLKFMVYLQKENIIDESGMPKERFSAEFPKEGPSILRIQQVVRGDSAAYFCASTPGRENTGELFFGEGSRLTVL.

The genes are TRBV7-9 and TRBJ1-3; D is perhaps TRBD1 (6 bases). Trimming removed 1 base from V and 3 bases from J, with 13 bases in between. Germline assignment: CDR1 SEHNR and CDR2 FQNEAQ (reference sequence). The CDR3 length is 16 residues. DNA for the CDR3: TGTGCCAGCAGCTTAGTAGCTGGGGGGCTTGGAAACACCATATATTTT. This gives the protein CASSLVAGGLGNTIYF. Together with reference TRBV7-9 and TRBJ1-3, the CDR3 gives the full variable domain: DTGVSQNPRHKITKRGQNVTFRCDPISEHNRLYWYRQTLGQGPEFLTYFQNEAQLEKSRLLSDRFSAERPKGSFSTLEIQRTEQGDSAMYLCASSLVAGGLGNTIYFGEGSWLTVV.

V and J are TRBV10-3 and TRBJ2-1; perhaps TRBD1 as D (5 bases). CDR1 and CDR2 (germline): ENHRY, SYGVKD. The V end was cut by 3 bases, the J end by 5 bases, with 17 bases between. There are 16 residues in the CDR3. The CDR3 DNA reads TGTGCCATCAGTGACCCAGGGAAAGGAACAGACAATGAGCAGTTCTTC. It specifies CAISDPGKGTDNEQFF.